The 31 T cell receptor beta chains given below trace back to one sample, sequenced in a study of cytomegalovirus exposure and HLA in healthy donors. Generated by immunoSEQ multiplex PCR, the TCRdb table keeps only in-frame clones and is missing some. The repertoire holds 150,000 to 200,000 clones, with 84% as singletons. Sequencing was carried out using PBMCs. These TCRs come from a man aged 18-30 years in good health and CMV-seropositive.

This chain joins TRBV28 and TRBJ2-1, with TRBD2 identical over 9 bases. J gave up 16 bases and V 5 bases, and 21 bases lay outside the gene matches. The CDR3 runs 16 residues. The germline V gene has CDR1 MDHEN and CDR2 SYDVKM. The CDR3 spells CASSLAGPPAGRQIFF. Here the CDR3 DNA reads TGTGCCAGCAGTCTAGCGGGGCCGCCCGCCGGCCGTCAAATCTTCTTC.

The chain employs TRBV7-9 and TRBJ2-3, with TRBD2 identical over 9 bases. Germline V gene data show CDR1 as SEHNR and CDR2 as FQNEAQ (reference sequence). J lost 6 bases, V lost 4 bases, and 8 bases had no gene match. The CDR3 runs 15 residues. For the CDR3, the DNA is TGTGCCAGCAGCTCCGCGGCGGGAGGGCGGGATACGCAGTATTTT. Translated: CASSSAAGGRDTQYF. The full variable domain, with the rest looked up from reference TRBV7-9 and TRBJ2-3, is DTGVSQNPRHKITKRGQNVTFRCDPISEHNRLYWYRQTLGQGPEFLTYFQNEAQLEKSRLLSDRFSAERPKGSFSTLEIQRTEQGDSAMYLCASSSAAGGRDTQYFGPGTRLTVL.

This chain uses TRBV19 with TRBJ2-3, with TRBD2 matching over 14 bases. V gave up 4 bases and J gave up 7 bases; unmatched junction bases: 10. The germline V gene encodes CDR1 LNHDA and CDR2 SQIVND (reference sequence). This CDR3 has 17 amino acids. CDR3 sequence (DNA): TGTGCCAGTAGTAATCCGGGACTAGCGGGAGACCAATATACGCAGTATTTT. It translates to CASSNPGLAGDQYTQYF.

A note on this clone: This same CDR3 is encoded by further DNA sequences in the sample. The chain combines TRBV28 with TRBJ1-2, with D possibly being TRBD1 (6 bases). The CDR3 is 14 residues long. Germline CDR1 and CDR2: MDHEN and SYDVKM. V dropped 6 bases and J dropped 2 bases, with 13 bases sitting between them. The CDR3 DNA is TGTGCCAGCAGCCTGGGGCAGGGGAACTATGGCTACACCTTC. It yields the protein CASSLGQGNYGYTF.

The chain carries TRBV11-2 and TRBJ1-1, with 11 bases matching TRBD1. The ends lost 8 bases at V and 4 bases at J; junction bases unmatched: 6. Germline values: CDR1 SGHAT, CDR2 FQNNGV. The CDR3 runs to 14 residues. CDR3 in amino acids: CASGQGALGTEAFF. CDR3 nucleotides: TGTGCCAGCGGACAGGGGGCCTTGGGCACTGAAGCTTTCTTT. Full variable domain (rest looked up from reference TRBV11-2 and TRBJ1-1): EAGVAQSPRYKIIEKRQSVAFWCNPISGHATLYWYQQILGQGPKLLIQFQNNGVVDDSQLPKDRFSAERLKGVDSTLKIQPAKLEDSAVYLCASGQGALGTEAFFGQGTRLTVV.

The J gene is TRBJ2-7, the V gene TRBV6-1; D not resolved. The V end lost 2 bases, the J end lost 5 bases, and 4 bases lay between the germline ends. Germline V gene lookup returns CDR1 MNHNS and CDR2 SASEGT. This CDR3 is 11 amino acids long. Written as DNA, the CDR3 is TGTGCCAGCAGTGAAACGGACGAGCAGTACTTC. It codes for CASSETDEQYF.

This clone has a single count. The chain recombines TRBV7-9 with TRBJ1-2, with 9 nucleotides matching TRBD1. The CDR3 covers 12 residues. Germline V gene lookup returns CDR1 SEHNR and CDR2 FQNEAQ (reference sequence). Germline trimming cut 8 bases from V and 8 bases from J; bases unmatched to any gene: 6. The CDR3 protein is CASGDRVEGYTF. Here the CDR3 DNA reads TGTGCCAGCGGGGACAGGGTGGAGGGCTACACCTTC.

The chain is built from TRBV13 and TRBJ1-1, with D perhaps TRBD1 (5 bases). The CDR3 is 14 residues long. Germline loops: CDR1 PRHDT, CDR2 FYEKMQ (reference sequence). Trimming took off 0 bases at V and 2 bases at J, with 7 bases between the two ends. The CDR3 sequence is CASSLGGDNTEAFF. The CDR3 DNA sequence: TGTGCCAGCAGCTTAGGAGGGGATAACACTGAAGCTTTCTTT.

As DNA, the CDR3 is TGTGCCAGCAGCAAAGCTGGACTAGCGGGAGGTTGGTACGAGCAGTACTTC. It codes for CASSKAGLAGGWYEQYF. V is TRBV21-1 and J is TRBJ2-7; the table assigns TRBD2, which was not confirmed against the DNA. TRBV21-1 has pseudogene status. The CDR3 extends over 17 amino acids.

This clone appeared a few times. The chain uses TRBV7-9 and TRBJ2-7, with D unclear. The V and J ends lost 5 bases and 12 bases respectively, with 11 bases between them. The CDR3 length is 10 residues. Looked up from germline, CDR1 is SEHNR and CDR2 is FQNEAQ (reference sequence). The CDR3: CASSDTSLYF. The CDR3 DNA reads TGTGCCAGCAGCGACACGTCGCTGTACTTC.

This chain links TRBV4-2 with TRBJ1-1; no clear D. Trimming removed 0 bases at V and 3 bases at J, with 14 bases between. CDR3 size: 16 residues. Germline CDR1 LGHNA, CDR2 YNFKEQ. CDR3 protein: CASSQDDGRIHTEAFF. The CDR3 DNA reads TGTGCCAGCAGCCAAGACGACGGCAGGATCCACACTGAAGCTTTCTTT.

The rearrangement uses TRBV5-1 and TRBJ2-7; TRBD2 matches 8 bases. The V gene's germline CDR1 is SGHRS and CDR2 YFSETQ. Losses at the gene ends were 0 bases for V and 2 bases for J; bases not matched to a gene: 7. CDR3 length equals 16 residues. As DNA, the CDR3 is TGCGCCAGCAGCTTGGCCGGTCGCGGGAGGCCCTACGAGCAGTACTTC. This translates into CASSLAGRGRPYEQYF.

The gene calls are TRBV11-2 and TRBJ1-2; a possible D gene is TRBD1 (6 bases). Germline CDR1 and CDR2: SGHAT and FQNNGV. This CDR3 is built from 11 residues. V gave up 2 bases and J gave up 12 bases, with 10 bases separating them. The CDR3, as DNA: TGTGCCAGCAGCTTAAACAGGGCCCACACCTTC. It is translated as CASSLNRAHTF.

The chain joins TRBV6-1 to TRBJ2-1; 8 bases are shared with TRBD2. V was clipped by 1 base and J by 1 base; unmatched bases: 6. The germline V gene encodes CDR1 MNHNS and CDR2 SASEGT. This CDR3 comprises 17 residues. CDR3 residues: CASSEVRGGRSYNEQFF. The CDR3, as DNA: TGTGCCAGCAGTGAAGTTCGGGGGGGAAGGTCCTACAATGAGCAGTTCTTC.

For this clone: Other nucleotide sequences in the sample specify the same CDR3. The chain employs TRBV30 and TRBJ2-7, with D tentatively TRBD2 (6 bases). Germline CDR1 is GTSNPN and CDR2 is SVGIG (reference sequence). V shed 0 bases and J shed 0 bases, with 9 bases lying between them. The CDR3 covers 14 residues. The CDR3 reads CAWSVGGSSYEQYF. In DNA form, the CDR3 reads TGTGCCTGGAGTGTGGGGGGAAGCTCCTACGAGCAGTACTTC.

This clone was observed a few times. V and J are TRBV7-4 and TRBJ2-7; TRBD1 might be the D (6 bases). The CDR3 sequence is 14 residues long. Looked up from germline, CDR1 is SGHVT and CDR2 is SQSDAQ. V was trimmed by 2 bases and J by 2 bases, leaving 10 bases between them. As DNA, the CDR3 is TGTGCCAGCAGCTTAATGGGGGACACCTACGAGCAGTACTTC. Protein product: CASSLMGDTYEQYF. Looking up the rest from reference TRBV7-4 and TRBJ2-7 gives the full variable domain: GAGVSQSPRYKVAKRGRDVALRCDSISGHVTLYWYRQTLGQGSEVLTYSQSDAQRDKSGRPSGRFSAERPERSVSTLKIQRTEQGDSAVYLCASSLMGDTYEQYFGPGTRLTVT.

This rearrangement joins TRBV28 to TRBJ1-5; TRBD1 agrees at 8 bases. CDR1 is MDHEN, CDR2 SYDVKM, per germline. The CDR3 is 14 amino acids. With V trimmed by 8 bases and J by 2 bases, 5 bases remained unmatched. CDR3 sequence (DNA): TGTGCCAGCGGGGGACAGGCGGGCAATCAGCCCCAGCATTTT. It yields the protein CASGGQAGNQPQHF.

V usage is TRBV5-1 and J usage is TRBJ2-7, with D unclear. V was cut by 5 bases and J by 0 bases, with 6 bases left in between. Germline-derived CDR1 and CDR2 are SGHRS and YFSETQ. This CDR3 contains 12 residues. Written as DNA, the CDR3 is TGCGCCAGCAGTCCCGGCTCCTACGAGCAGTACTTC. Its protein product is CASSPGSYEQYF. The complete variable domain, with remaining parts taken from reference TRBV5-1 and TRBJ2-7, reads KAGVTQTPRYLIKTRGQQVTLSCSPISGHRSVSWYQQTPGQGLQFLFEYFSETQRNKGNFPGRFSGRQFSNSRSEMNVSTLELGDSALYLCASSPGSYEQYFGPGTRLTVT.

This chain joins TRBV29-1 and TRBJ1-5; TRBD1 is a possible D gene (6 bases). CDR3 length: 13 amino acids. Germline CDR1 and CDR2: SQVTM and ANQGSEA. Trimming shortened V by 7 bases and J by 0 bases, and 10 bases separated the two germline ends. In DNA, the CDR3 is TGCAGCGCCTCAGGGGTTAGCAATCAGCCCCAGCATTTT. Translation: CSASGVSNQPQHF.

This clone was observed a single time. The chain uses TRBV9 and TRBJ2-1, with D possibly being TRBD1 (6 bases). Deletions cut 2 bases from V and 5 bases from J, with 14 bases between. The length of the CDR3 is 15 residues. Germline CDR1 and CDR2: SGDLS and YYNGEE. The CDR3, as DNA: TGTGCCAGCAGCGTGGGGGCGTTAGGGGACAATGAGCAGTTCTTC. As protein: CASSVGALGDNEQFF.

This chain connects TRBV6-5 to TRBJ1-4; D is perhaps TRBD1 (5 bases). CDR1 is MNHEY, CDR2 SVGAGI, per germline. CDR3 length equals 15 residues. Trimming shortened V by 4 bases and J by 13 bases, and 22 bases separated the two germline ends. The CDR3 is CASSSRDGGFDSLFF. The CDR3 DNA is TGTGCCAGCAGTTCCCGGGACGGGGGGTTTGATTCACTGTTTTTT.

The J gene is TRBJ2-7, the V gene TRBV9, with 10 bases fitting TRBD1. The CDR3 length is 14 residues. From germline, CDR1 is SGDLS and CDR2 YYNGEE. Trimming took 7 bases from V and 3 from J; bases not matched to a gene: 7. The CDR3 sequence: CASGGTGDNYEQYF. CDR3 bases: TGTGCCAGCGGAGGGACAGGGGATAACTACGAGCAGTACTTC.

The chain recombines TRBV28 with TRBJ2-1; D is ambiguous. With 6 bases removed from V and 9 bases from J, the gap between germline ends came to 15 bases. This CDR3 is 13 amino acids long. From germline, CDR1 is MDHEN and CDR2 SYDVKM. CDR3 in DNA: TGTGCCAGCAGCCTCAGCGTGGCCGGTGAGCAGTTCTTC. Protein sequence: CASSLSVAGEQFF.

The chain is built from TRBV7-9 and TRBJ2-7, with D tentatively TRBD1 (5 bases). This CDR3 contains 11 residues. The ends were cut back, 3 bases at V and 7 bases at J, with 7 bases in the middle. Germline V gives CDR1 SEHNR, CDR2 FQNEAQ (reference sequence). This CDR3 is CASSLGQEQYF. In nucleotides, the CDR3 is TGTGCCAGCAGCTTGGGGCAAGAGCAGTACTTC. Drawing the rest from reference TRBV7-9 and TRBJ2-7, the complete variable domain is DTGVSQNPRHKITKRGQNVTFRCDPISEHNRLYWYRQTLGQGPEFLTYFQNEAQLEKSRLLSDRFSAERPKGSFSTLEIQRTEQGDSAMYLCASSLGQEQYFGPGTRLTVT.

The chain couples TRBV6-5 to TRBJ2-7; TRBD2 aligns across 11 bases. There are 15 residues in the CDR3. J gave up 4 bases and V 5 bases, and 7 bases lay outside the gene matches. From germline, CDR1 is MNHEY and CDR2 SVGAGI. The chain's CDR3 is CASSLTSGSRYEQYF. The CDR3 DNA sequence: TGTGCCAGCAGTCTTACTAGCGGGAGTAGGTACGAGCAGTACTTC.

J is TRBJ2-7 and V is TRBV27, with 8 positions matching TRBD2. From germline, CDR1 is MNHEY and CDR2 SMNVEV (reference sequence). The CDR3 totals 14 residues. Trimming removed 5 bases from V and 6 bases from J; junction bases left unmatched: 9. The CDR3, as DNA: TGTGCCAGCAGTCCCGGCGGGAGGCTAGGCGAGCAGTACTTC. Its protein product is CASSPGGRLGEQYF.

The gene calls are TRBV4-2 and TRBJ2-3; TRBD2 matches at 10 bases. Trimming took 2 bases from V and 5 from J; bases not matched to a gene: 7. Germline CDR1 reads LGHNA; CDR2 reads YNFKEQ. CDR3 length: 16 residues. The CDR3: CASSQTSGLARDTQYF. For the CDR3, the DNA is TGTGCCAGCAGCCAAACCTCGGGACTAGCGAGAGATACGCAGTATTTT.

The chain uses TRBV5-1 and TRBJ2-6, with TRBD1 matching over 10 bases. CDR3 length: 18 amino acids. The germline CDR1 and CDR2 sequences are SGHRS and YFSETQ. V gave up 0 bases and J gave up 1 base; unmatched junction bases: 4. Here the CDR3 DNA reads TGCGCCAGCAGCTTGGTCGGGACAGGGGATTCTGGGGCCAACGTCCTGACTTTC. Translated: CASSLVGTGDSGANVLTF.

The chain links TRBV5-1 to TRBJ2-1; TRBD2 matches 11 bases. Germline assignment: CDR1 SGHRS and CDR2 YFSETQ. The CDR3 extends over 18 amino acids. The V segment lost 2 bases and the J segment 9 bases; nucleotides outside the gene matches: 16. DNA for the CDR3: TGCGCCAGCAGCTTACAGACAGCGGGACTAGCGGTACACAGTGAGCAGTTCTTC. This encodes CASSLQTAGLAVHSEQFF.

V usage is TRBV7-2 and J usage is TRBJ2-7; TRBD1 matches 12 bases. The V segment lost 5 bases and the J segment 7 bases; nucleotides outside the gene matches: 6. The germline V gene has CDR1 SGHTA and CDR2 FQGNSA. This CDR3 has 14 amino acids. CDR3 DNA sequence: TGTGCCAGCAGCCCCGGGACAGGGGGCTGGGAGCAGTACTTC. Its protein product is CASSPGTGGWEQYF.

The chain employs TRBV2 and TRBJ2-5; 8 nucleotides match TRBD1. The CDR3 length is 15 residues. The junction had 6 bases not matched to a gene; V was cut back by 5 bases and J by 1 base. Per the germline V gene, CDR1 is SNHLY and CDR2 is FYNNEI. CDR3 amino acids: CASSSGQGGQETQYF. The CDR3 DNA sequence: TGTGCCAGCAGTTCCGGACAGGGTGGCCAAGAGACCCAGTACTTC.